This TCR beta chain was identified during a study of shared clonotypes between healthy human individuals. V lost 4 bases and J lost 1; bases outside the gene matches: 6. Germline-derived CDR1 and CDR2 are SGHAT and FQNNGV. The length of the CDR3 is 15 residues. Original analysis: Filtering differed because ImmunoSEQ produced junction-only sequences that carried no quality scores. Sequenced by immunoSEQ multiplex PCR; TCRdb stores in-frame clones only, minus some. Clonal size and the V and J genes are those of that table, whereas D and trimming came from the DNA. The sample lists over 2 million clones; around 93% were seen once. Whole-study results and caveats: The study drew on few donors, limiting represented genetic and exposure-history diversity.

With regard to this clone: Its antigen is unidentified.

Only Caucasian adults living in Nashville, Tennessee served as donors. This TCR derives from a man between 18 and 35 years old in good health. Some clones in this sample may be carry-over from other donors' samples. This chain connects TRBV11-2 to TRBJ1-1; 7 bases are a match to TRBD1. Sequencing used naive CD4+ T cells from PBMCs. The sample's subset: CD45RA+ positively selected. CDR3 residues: CASSSTRDRNTEAFF. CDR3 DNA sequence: TGTGCCAGCAGCTCTACCCGGGACAGGAACACTGAAGCTTTCTTT.